This entry lists 26 T cell receptor beta chains sequenced from one sample in a study of T cells in Graves' hyperthyroidism and ophthalmopathy. The source material, RNA transcripts, was used to amplify TCR beta CDR3 regions. A first-round RT-PCR of the TCR CDR3 used the HTBI primer set. TCRdb analysed the multiplex PCR reads with MiXCR anew, one entry per CDR3 protein. Here the sample spans 600,000 to 650,000 distinct CDR3 sequences, 15% to 20% being singletons. The sample consisted of blood. Receptors were obtained from a woman aged 25 to 39 with Graves' hyperthyroidism.

The table lists this clonotype with a few counts. This chain uses TRBV5-8 with TRBJ1-2; D ambiguous. The germline CDR1 and CDR2 sequences are SGHTS and YDEGEE. V dropped 3 bases and J dropped 3 bases, with 9 bases sitting between them. The CDR3 is made up of 13 amino acids. The CDR3 DNA follows: TGTGCCAGCAGCTCGACTGTTGACTATGGCTACACCTTC. Its translation: CASSSTVDYGYTF.

J is TRBJ2-1 and V is TRBV12-3 or TRBV12-4, with D unclear. Between the trimmed V and J ends, which lost 2 bases and 0 bases, there was a span of 23 bases. This CDR3 spans 20 amino acids. In DNA, the CDR3 is TGTGCCAGCAGTTTAACTCAGCAAGCACAGCGAGTCCGCTCCTACAATGAGCAGTTCTTC. Translation gives CASSLTQQAQRVRSYNEQFF.

There are many counts of this clonotype. V is TRBV7-2 and J is TRBJ2-3; 16 nucleotides align to TRBD2. CDR1 and CDR2 (germline): SGHTA, FQGNSA. The CDR3 covers 17 residues. Unmatched junction bases numbered 8, after V lost 5 bases and J lost 6 bases. This CDR3 is CASSPPGLAGGADTQYF. As DNA, the CDR3 is TGTGCCAGCAGCCCCCCGGGACTAGCGGGAGGGGCGGATACGCAGTATTTT. Together with reference TRBV7-2 and TRBJ2-3, the CDR3 gives the full variable domain: GAGVSQSPSNKVTEKGKDVELRCDPISGHTALYWYRQSLGQGLEFLIYFQGNSAPDKSGLPSDRFSAERTGGSVSTLTIQRTQQEDSAVYLCASSPPGLAGGADTQYFGPGTRLTVL.

This clonotype was seen ten or more times. V gene TRBV2 combines with J gene TRBJ1-4; D not certain. CDR3 size: 15 residues. Trimming stripped 8 bases from V and 0 bases from J, with 13 bases between. Germline-derived CDR1 and CDR2 are SNHLY and FYNNEI. The CDR3 loop is CASRPSSATNEKLFF. CDR3 in DNA: TGTGCCAGCCGACCAAGCAGTGCAACTAATGAAAAACTGTTTTTT. Using reference TRBV2 and TRBJ1-4 for the parts outside the CDR3, the full variable domain is EPEVTQTPSHQVTQMGQEVILRCVPISNHLYFYWYRQILGQKVEFLVSFYNNEISEKSEIFDDQFSVERPDGSNFTLKIRSTKLEDSAMYFCASRPSSATNEKLFFGSGTQLSVL.

This clonotype was counted at least ten times. This chain connects TRBV7-2 to TRBJ2-7, with TRBD2 matching over 8 bases. The CDR3 runs to 14 residues. Losses at the gene ends were 5 bases for V and 3 bases for J; bases not matched to a gene: 6. Germline CDR1 reads SGHTA; CDR2 reads FQGNSA. CDR3: CASSPGLVGYEQYF. For the CDR3, the DNA is TGTGCCAGCAGCCCGGGACTAGTTGGCTACGAGCAGTACTTC.

Many counts were recorded for this clonotype. The rearrangement joins TRBV5-1 to TRBJ2-4; TRBD2 matches 10 bases. V lost 5 bases and J lost 0; bases outside the gene matches: 5. The CDR3 runs 16 residues. Germline CDR1 and CDR2: SGHRS and YFSETQ. CDR3 DNA sequence: TGCGCCAGCAGTCCTAGCGGGAGTGTAGCCAAAAACATTCAGTACTTC. Translated: CASSPSGSVAKNIQYF.

This clonotype was recorded at least ten times. The rearrangement joins TRBV28 to TRBJ1-6; D call uncertain. The germline V and J ends were trimmed by 6 bases and 6 bases, with 12 bases remaining between them. The CDR3 spans 14 residues. The germline gives CDR1 MDHEN, CDR2 SYDVKM. CDR3 coding DNA: TGTGCCAGCAGCAGATCGCGTAGTAATTCACCCCTCCACTTT. Amino acid sequence: CASSRSRSNSPLHF.

This clonotype has only a few counts. Possible read error: a much larger clone is one base away. The chain employs TRBV28 and TRBJ2-1; TRBD1 might be the D (5 bases). The CDR3 covers 13 residues. Per the germline V gene, CDR1 is MDHEN and CDR2 is SYDVKM. Trimming removed 2 bases at V and 9 bases at J, with 11 bases between. CDR3 region: CASSLPIDSEQFF. Here the CDR3 DNA reads TGTGCCAGCAGTTTACCCATCGACAGTGAGCAGTTCTTC.

As for this clonotype: This may arise from a read error, as a much more abundant clone is one base away. The chain employs TRBV24-1 and TRBJ2-5; a weak D match, TRBD2 (5 bases). Germline CDR1 reads KGHDR; CDR2 reads SFDVKD. V was pared by 4 bases and J by 2 bases, with 10 bases between. This CDR3 has 14 residues. The CDR3 nucleotides read TGTGCCACCAGTGAAGCGGAAGGACAAGAGACCCAGTACTTC. Protein: CATSEAEGQETQYF.

There are many counts of this clonotype. The DNA for the CDR3 is TGTGCCAGCGGGGTGGGGCGGCAGTACTTC. It specifies CASGVGRQYF. The rearrangement links TRBV6-1 to TRBJ2-7, with D possibly being TRBD1 (5 bases). This CDR3 contains 10 residues. Trimming pared 8 bases from V and 9 bases from J, leaving 11 bases between. The germline CDR1 and CDR2 sequences are MNHNS and SASEGT.

This clonotype was seen only a few times. The J gene is TRBJ2-2, the V gene TRBV4-1, with 11 positions matching TRBD2. The V gene's germline CDR1 is MGHRA and CDR2 YSYEKL. After removal of 0 bases from V and 4 bases from J, the junction contained 7 bases not matched to a gene. The CDR3 spans 18 residues. DNA of the CDR3: TGCGCCAGCAGCCAAGATGGTCCCGGACTAGCGGGCACCGGGGAGCTGTTTTTT. Its translation is CASSQDGPGLAGTGELFF.

This sequence joins TRBV5-1 and TRBJ2-5; D uncertain. The CDR3 is 15 amino acids. The germline V gene has CDR1 SGHRS and CDR2 YFSETQ. Trimming removed 0 bases from V and 5 bases from J, with 14 bases in between. The CDR3 DNA reads TGCGCCAGCAGCTTGGGTGCCGGGTCACAGGAGACCCAGTACTTC. This gives the protein CASSLGAGSQETQYF.

The sample holds many counts of this clonotype. This chain joins TRBV28 and TRBJ2-1; TRBD2 agrees at 8 bases. This CDR3 contains 18 residues. The V segment lost 4 bases and the J segment 0 bases; nucleotides outside the gene matches: 11. CDR1 is MDHEN, CDR2 SYDVKM, per germline. The CDR3: CASSSIRAGTSSYNEQFF. The CDR3, as DNA: TGTGCCAGCAGTTCGATCAGGGCCGGGACTAGCTCCTACAATGAGCAGTTCTTC.

This clonotype was found a few times. The genes are TRBV7-2 and TRBJ2-1; TRBD2 matches 9 bases. This CDR3 has 15 amino acids. V shed 8 bases and J 0 bases; nucleotides not matched to a gene: 5. Germline V gene sequence: CDR1 SGHTA, CDR2 FQGNSA. The chain's CDR3 is CASGTSSSSYNEQFF. The DNA of the CDR3 is TGTGCCAGCGGGACTAGCAGTAGCTCCTACAATGAGCAGTTCTTC.

This clonotype was counted a few times. The V call is TRBV5-1, the J call TRBJ1-4; D may be TRBD1 (6 bases). Per the germline V gene, CDR1 is SGHRS and CDR2 is YFSETQ. V lost 4 bases and J lost 3, with 13 bases in between. The CDR3 totals 15 residues. DNA for the CDR3: TGCGCCAGCAGCCCTCGGTGGGGGCCTAATGAAAAACTGTTTTTT. It specifies CASSPRWGPNEKLFF.

There are a few counts of this clonotype. The rearrangement links TRBV29-1 to TRBJ1-2, with D unclear. CDR3 length: 11 amino acids. In germline, CDR1 is SQVTM, CDR2 ANQGSEA. V lost 4 bases and J lost 4, with 7 bases in between. CDR3 sequence: CSVVRSYGYTF. CDR3 coding DNA: TGCAGCGTTGTCCGGAGCTATGGCTACACCTTC.

This clonotype has ten or more counts. The V call is TRBV20-1, the J call TRBJ1-2; possibly TRBD1 for D (6 bases). Germline CDR1 and CDR2: DFQATT and SNEGSKA (reference sequence). The CDR3 is 13 amino acids. V shed 3 bases and J shed 4 bases, with 12 bases lying between them. This CDR3 is CSASRDTTYGYTF. In DNA form, the CDR3 reads TGCAGTGCTAGCCGGGACACCACCTATGGCTACACCTTC.

The rearrangement joins TRBV6-2 or TRBV6-3 to TRBJ1-4; D remains ambiguous. The CDR3 is made up of 16 amino acids. With 0 bases removed from V and 0 bases from J, the gap between germline ends came to 8 bases. Germline V gene sequence: CDR1 MNHEY, CDR2 SVGEGT. The DNA for the CDR3 is TGTGCCAGCAGTTACTCAGGGATTGCAACTAATGAAAAACTGTTTTTT. It yields the protein CASSYSGIATNEKLFF.

Many counts were recorded for this clonotype. The J gene is TRBJ2-3, the V gene TRBV28, with TRBD1 identical over 8 bases. The junction had 6 bases not matched to a gene; V was cut back by 9 bases and J by 4 bases. Looked up from germline, CDR1 is MDHEN and CDR2 is SYDVKM. The CDR3 loop spans 13 amino acids. CDR3 sequence reads: CASIRQGPDTQYF. The CDR3 region has the DNA TGTGCCAGTATTCGACAGGGGCCAGATACGCAGTATTTT.

This clonotype occurred many times. The chain has TRBV12-3 or TRBV12-4 and TRBJ1-5, with 11 bases fitting TRBD1. V trimming: 5 bases; J trimming: 6 bases; junction bases outside the gene matches: 9. The CDR3 extends over 16 amino acids. CDR3 loop: CASSEERTGGGQPQHF. The CDR3, as DNA: TGTGCCAGCAGTGAAGAACGGACAGGGGGCGGTCAGCCCCAGCATTTT.

The chain employs TRBV20-1 and TRBJ1-2; D might be TRBD1 (6 bases). Germline V gene lookup returns CDR1 DFQATT and CDR2 SNEGSKA (reference sequence). This CDR3 is 14 amino acids long. V lost 5 bases to trimming and J lost 3 bases, with 16 bases between them. The DNA for the CDR3 is TGCAGTGCTGCTACAGGGACCTTTGACTATGGCTACACCTTC. It is translated as CSAATGTFDYGYTF.

This clonotype was seen at least ten times. The V and J genes are TRBV28 and TRBJ1-1; weak D call: TRBD1 (5 bases). This CDR3 is 14 amino acids long. The ends were cut back, 2 bases at V and 2 bases at J, with 9 bases in the middle. CDR1 is MDHEN and CDR2 is SYDVKM in the germline V gene. CDR3 sequence: CASSLGGINTEAFF. DNA of the CDR3: TGTGCCAGCAGTTTAGGGGGGATTAACACTGAAGCTTTCTTT.

CDR3: CASSLAGPSSGANVLTF. The CDR3 bases are TGTGCCAGCAGTTTAGCGGGACCTAGCTCTGGGGCCAACGTCCTGACTTTC. The chain uses TRBV28 and TRBJ2-6, with D possibly being TRBD2 (6 bases). CDR1 MDHEN and CDR2 SYDVKM come from the germline V gene. The CDR3 is 17 amino acids. Trimming cost V 2 bases and J 0 bases, with 11 bases left between them.

This clonotype was counted only a few times. The chain links TRBV30 to TRBJ1-5; D remains unclear. Germline V gene sequence: CDR1 GTSNPN, CDR2 SVGIG (reference sequence). The CDR3 loop spans 12 amino acids. V gave up 0 bases and J gave up 7 bases, with 7 bases separating them. The CDR3, as DNA: TGTGCCTGGAGTGTGGAAAGCCAGCCCCAGCATTTT. Encoded protein: CAWSVESQPQHF.

This clonotype was counted at least ten times. The V and J genes are TRBV28 and TRBJ2-1, with 7 bases aligning to TRBD2. V lost 4 bases, J lost 8 bases, and 8 bases stayed unmatched. CDR1 MDHEN and CDR2 SYDVKM come from the germline V gene. The CDR3 is made up of 14 amino acids. The CDR3, as DNA: TGTGCCAGCAGTTCGGGCGGGACTAACTATGAGCAGTTCTTC. It is translated as CASSSGGTNYEQFF.

The chain is built from TRBV15 and TRBJ2-1; the D gene is possibly TRBD2 (6 bases). The ends were cut back, 5 bases at V and 2 bases at J, with 10 bases in the middle. The CDR3 totals 14 residues. The germline V gene encodes CDR1 LNHNV and CDR2 YYDKDF (reference sequence). The CDR3 protein is CATSGPGAYNEQFF. CDR3 sequence (DNA): TGTGCCACCAGCGGCCCGGGGGCCTACAATGAGCAGTTCTTC.